This is a list of T cell receptor beta chains from one sample in a study of Ad26.COV2.S vaccination and SARS-CoV-2 variants. Profiling relied on immunoSEQ multiplex PCR, and the TCRdb table lists in-frame clones only, not all of them. In the table there are a few hundred thousand clones, 75% to 90% of which are singletons. Sequenced here: peripheral blood, sampled in a trial of Ad26.COV2.S vaccine versus placebo. The origin of the receptors is a person aged 18-65 years who received the Ad26.COV2.S COVID-19 vaccine or a placebo. Both conserved end residues are part of each CDR3. Fields, in order: V gene, J gene, D gene, clone size, CDR3 DNA, CDR3 protein. D genes are given only for firm matches. Where a row states a size, it is once, few, many or the class of an expanded clone; other rows omit it.

v_call: TRBV27; j_call: TRBJ1-2; d_call: .; clone_size: .; cdr3_nt: TGTGCCAGCAGCCAAGGGGGGCCTTTGGTCACCTTC; cdr3_aa: CASSQGGPLVTF
v_call: TRBV12-3/TRBV12-4; j_call: TRBJ2-3; d_call: .; clone_size: .; cdr3_nt: TGTGCCAGCAGTTCCGTGGGTACGCAGTATTTT; cdr3_aa: CASSSVGTQYF
v_call: TRBV4-3; j_call: TRBJ2-1; d_call: TRBD2; clone_size: .; cdr3_nt: TGCGCCAGCAGCCTTGCATCTAGCGGCAGCTCCTACAATGAGCAGTTCTTC; cdr3_aa: CASSLASSGSSYNEQFF
v_call: TRBV6-1; j_call: TRBJ1-6; d_call: .; clone_size: few; cdr3_nt: TGTGCCAGCAGTGAAGACAGGGAGACTTCACCCCTCCACTTT; cdr3_aa: CASSEDRETSPLHF
v_call: TRBV7-3; j_call: TRBJ2-2; d_call: TRBD2; clone_size: .; cdr3_nt: TGTGCCAGCAGCACAAAGATGACTAGCGGGACAAACACCGGGGAGCTGTTTTTT; cdr3_aa: CASSTKMTSGTNTGELFF
v_call: TRBV28; j_call: TRBJ2-7; d_call: TRBD1; clone_size: .; cdr3_nt: TGTGCCAGCAGGTCCGACAGGGGGAGTACCTACGAGCAGTACTTC; cdr3_aa: CASRSDRGSTYEQYF
v_call: TRBV5-4; j_call: TRBJ2-1; d_call: .; clone_size: .; cdr3_nt: TGTGCCAGCAGCCGCGGGGCGAGCTACAATGAGCAGTTCTTC; cdr3_aa: CASSRGASYNEQFF
v_call: TRBV11-1; j_call: TRBJ2-5; d_call: TRBD1; clone_size: .; cdr3_nt: TGTGCCAGCAGCAGAGACAGGGCAGAGACCCAGTACTTC; cdr3_aa: CASSRDRAETQYF
v_call: TRBV9; j_call: TRBJ2-7; d_call: .; clone_size: .; cdr3_nt: TGTGCCAGCAGCCCCCCCGGGACTGGTGACTACGAGCAGTACTTC; cdr3_aa: CASSPPGTGDYEQYF
v_call: TRBV30; j_call: TRBJ2-3; d_call: .; clone_size: .; cdr3_nt: TGTGCCTGGAGTGGAGCCGTAGATACGCAGTATTTT; cdr3_aa: CAWSGAVDTQYF
v_call: TRBV28; j_call: TRBJ2-1; d_call: TRBD2; clone_size: .; cdr3_nt: TGTGCCAGCAGCCCCTGGGGGGGGGACGGGTACAATGAGCAGTTCTTC; cdr3_aa: CASSPWGGDGYNEQFF
v_call: TRBV30; j_call: TRBJ2-2; d_call: .; clone_size: .; cdr3_nt: TGTGCCTGGAGAGTCCTAGGGGTCGGGGAGCTGTTTTTT; cdr3_aa: CAWRVLGVGELFF
v_call: TRBV5-6; j_call: TRBJ2-5; d_call: .; clone_size: .; cdr3_nt: TGTGCCAGCAGCTCCCTTGCGACAGGTAGGGGTTTGGAGACCCAGTACTTC; cdr3_aa: CASSSLATGRGLETQYF
v_call: TRBV7-3; j_call: TRBJ2-1; d_call: .; clone_size: .; cdr3_nt: TGTGCCAGCAGCTTAATCGGGGGGCCCAATGAGCAGTTCTTC; cdr3_aa: CASSLIGGPNEQFF
v_call: TRBV7-3; j_call: TRBJ1-1; d_call: .; clone_size: .; cdr3_nt: TGTGCCTCACAGGCAGGGATGAACACTGAAGCTTTCTTT; cdr3_aa: CASQAGMNTEAFF
v_call: TRBV10-1; j_call: TRBJ2-2; d_call: .; clone_size: .; cdr3_nt: TGCGCCAGCGGGGACACCTTCACCGGGGAGCTGTTTTTT; cdr3_aa: CASGDTFTGELFF
v_call: TRBV25-1; j_call: TRBJ2-1; d_call: .; clone_size: once; cdr3_nt: TGTGCCAGCAGTGATGGGACACCATCCCACTACAATGAGCAGTTCTTC; cdr3_aa: CASSDGTPSHYNEQFF
v_call: TRBV2; j_call: TRBJ2-7; d_call: TRBD1; clone_size: .; cdr3_nt: TGTGCCAGCAGCCTCTTGGAAGGGGGCTGGTACGAGCAGTACTTC; cdr3_aa: CASSLLEGGWYEQYF
v_call: TRBV5-1; j_call: TRBJ2-7; d_call: TRBD2; clone_size: .; cdr3_nt: TGCGCCAGCAGCCAGGGAGGGAACGAGCAGTACTTC; cdr3_aa: CASSQGGNEQYF
v_call: TRBV3-1/TRBV3-2; j_call: TRBJ2-3; d_call: .; clone_size: .; cdr3_nt: TGTGCCAGCGCCCAGGGGAAAGATACGCAGTATTTT; cdr3_aa: CASAQGKDTQYF
v_call: TRBV19; j_call: TRBJ2-1; d_call: .; clone_size: .; cdr3_nt: TGTGCCAGTAGTAATCAGGGATCCTACAATGAGCAGTTCTTC; cdr3_aa: CASSNQGSYNEQFF
v_call: TRBV7-6; j_call: TRBJ2-7; d_call: TRBD1; clone_size: .; cdr3_nt: TGTGCCAGCAGCTTAGGACAGGGGGCCTACGAGCAGTACTTC; cdr3_aa: CASSLGQGAYEQYF
v_call: TRBV30; j_call: TRBJ2-1; d_call: .; clone_size: .; cdr3_nt: TGTGCCTGGTCTCGGGGGCGTGACAATGAGCAGTTCTTC; cdr3_aa: CAWSRGRDNEQFF
v_call: TRBV24-1; j_call: TRBJ2-1; d_call: .; clone_size: .; cdr3_nt: TGTGCCACCAGTGACCTTGAGCGGGCTAGCTCCTACAATGAGCAGTTCTTC; cdr3_aa: CATSDLERASSYNEQFF
v_call: TRBV5-1; j_call: TRBJ2-1; d_call: TRBD2; clone_size: .; cdr3_nt: TGCGCCAGCAGCATAACTCTAGCGGCTCAGTACAATGAGCAGTTCTTC; cdr3_aa: CASSITLAAQYNEQFF
v_call: TRBV2; j_call: TRBJ2-2; d_call: TRBD1; clone_size: .; cdr3_nt: TGTGCCAGCACCGTGACAGGGCCCGGGGAGCTGTTTTTT; cdr3_aa: CASTVTGPGELFF
v_call: TRBV19; j_call: TRBJ2-3; d_call: .; clone_size: .; cdr3_nt: TGTGCCAGTAGTACTATCCTGGACTCCTCTAGCACAGATACGCAGTATTTT; cdr3_aa: CASSTILDSSSTDTQYF
v_call: TRBV30; j_call: TRBJ2-7; d_call: .; clone_size: .; cdr3_nt: TGTGCCTGGAGTGCCCGGGGCAGTCGATACTACGAGCAGTACTTC; cdr3_aa: CAWSARGSRYYEQYF
v_call: TRBV3-1/TRBV3-2; j_call: TRBJ2-4; d_call: .; clone_size: .; cdr3_nt: TGTGCCAGCAGCCAATCAGGGGGGATAGGGAACATTCAGTACTTC; cdr3_aa: CASSQSGGIGNIQYF
v_call: TRBV28; j_call: TRBJ1-2; d_call: .; clone_size: .; cdr3_nt: TGTGCCAGCAGTTTCGGACGCGGCAATGGCTACACCTTC; cdr3_aa: CASSFGRGNGYTF
v_call: TRBV7-2; j_call: TRBJ1-5; d_call: .; clone_size: .; cdr3_nt: TGTGCCAGCAGCTTATTAGGAGGGGATCAGCCCCAGCATTTT; cdr3_aa: CASSLLGGDQPQHF
v_call: TRBV5-1; j_call: TRBJ2-2; d_call: TRBD2; clone_size: .; cdr3_nt: TGCGCCAGCAGCTTAGTTTCGCAGCGGGAGGGTTCCGGGGAGCTGTTTTTT; cdr3_aa: CASSLVSQREGSGELFF
v_call: TRBV28; j_call: TRBJ2-7; d_call: .; clone_size: .; cdr3_nt: TGTGCCAGCAGTAAGGGACGGACCGCCTACGAGCAGTACTTC; cdr3_aa: CASSKGRTAYEQYF
v_call: TRBV9; j_call: TRBJ2-1; d_call: TRBD2; clone_size: .; cdr3_nt: TGTGCCAGCAGCGTAGGACTAGCGAGGGGGTACAATGAGCAGTTCTTC; cdr3_aa: CASSVGLARGYNEQFF
v_call: TRBV9; j_call: TRBJ2-1; d_call: TRBD2; clone_size: .; cdr3_nt: TGTGCCAGCAGCCCCCTGACTAGCGGGCCCTACAATGAGCAGTTCTTC; cdr3_aa: CASSPLTSGPYNEQFF
v_call: TRBV5-1; j_call: TRBJ2-7; d_call: TRBD2; clone_size: .; cdr3_nt: TGCGCCAGCAGCTTGAGTAGCGGGGGTCCCTACGAGCAGTACTTC; cdr3_aa: CASSLSSGGPYEQYF
v_call: TRBV5-1; j_call: TRBJ2-7; d_call: .; clone_size: .; cdr3_nt: TGCGCCAGCAGGCGTGCCTACGAGCAGTACTTC; cdr3_aa: CASRRAYEQYF
v_call: TRBV29-1; j_call: TRBJ1-1; d_call: .; clone_size: .; cdr3_nt: TGCAGCGCCCGATTTAACACTGAAGCTTTCTTT; cdr3_aa: CSARFNTEAFF
v_call: TRBV5-5; j_call: TRBJ1-6; d_call: .; clone_size: .; cdr3_nt: TGTGCCAGCAGCTTGGATCGGGGTTCACCCCTCCACTTT; cdr3_aa: CASSLDRGSPLHF
v_call: TRBV11-2; j_call: TRBJ2-3; d_call: .; clone_size: .; cdr3_nt: TGTGCCAGCAGCCCCCAGATCCGTTCCACAGATACGCAGTATTTT; cdr3_aa: CASSPQIRSTDTQYF
v_call: TRBV6-1; j_call: TRBJ1-2; d_call: .; clone_size: .; cdr3_nt: TGTGCCAGCAGTGACGGGACACTTGGCTACACCTTC; cdr3_aa: CASSDGTLGYTF
v_call: TRBV28; j_call: TRBJ2-7; d_call: TRBD1; clone_size: once; cdr3_nt: TGTGCCAGCAGTTCCGAGGGGGCTCTAGACGAGCAGTACTTC; cdr3_aa: CASSSEGALDEQYF
v_call: TRBV7-2; j_call: TRBJ2-1; d_call: TRBD2; clone_size: .; cdr3_nt: TGTGCCAGCAGCCTGGAAAGCGGGAGACCCCGGGTCGATGAGCAGTTCTTC; cdr3_aa: CASSLESGRPRVDEQFF
v_call: TRBV7-9; j_call: TRBJ2-1; d_call: TRBD1; clone_size: .; cdr3_nt: TGTGCCAGCAGCTTAGCGAACCTGAGGGGGCACAATGAGCAGTTCTTC; cdr3_aa: CASSLANLRGHNEQFF
v_call: TRBV20-1; j_call: TRBJ1-1; d_call: .; clone_size: .; cdr3_nt: TGCAGTGCTAGTTTGGCATCCGGGCCCACTGAAGCTTTCTTT; cdr3_aa: CSASLASGPTEAFF
v_call: TRBV19; j_call: TRBJ2-5; d_call: TRBD2; clone_size: .; cdr3_nt: TGTGCCAGTAGTTCAGCGGGGACTAGCCCAGAGACCCAGTACTTC; cdr3_aa: CASSSAGTSPETQYF
v_call: TRBV7-9; j_call: TRBJ2-3; d_call: .; clone_size: once; cdr3_nt: TGTGCCAGCAGCCGACGAGGTACAGATACGCAGTATTTT; cdr3_aa: CASSRRGTDTQYF